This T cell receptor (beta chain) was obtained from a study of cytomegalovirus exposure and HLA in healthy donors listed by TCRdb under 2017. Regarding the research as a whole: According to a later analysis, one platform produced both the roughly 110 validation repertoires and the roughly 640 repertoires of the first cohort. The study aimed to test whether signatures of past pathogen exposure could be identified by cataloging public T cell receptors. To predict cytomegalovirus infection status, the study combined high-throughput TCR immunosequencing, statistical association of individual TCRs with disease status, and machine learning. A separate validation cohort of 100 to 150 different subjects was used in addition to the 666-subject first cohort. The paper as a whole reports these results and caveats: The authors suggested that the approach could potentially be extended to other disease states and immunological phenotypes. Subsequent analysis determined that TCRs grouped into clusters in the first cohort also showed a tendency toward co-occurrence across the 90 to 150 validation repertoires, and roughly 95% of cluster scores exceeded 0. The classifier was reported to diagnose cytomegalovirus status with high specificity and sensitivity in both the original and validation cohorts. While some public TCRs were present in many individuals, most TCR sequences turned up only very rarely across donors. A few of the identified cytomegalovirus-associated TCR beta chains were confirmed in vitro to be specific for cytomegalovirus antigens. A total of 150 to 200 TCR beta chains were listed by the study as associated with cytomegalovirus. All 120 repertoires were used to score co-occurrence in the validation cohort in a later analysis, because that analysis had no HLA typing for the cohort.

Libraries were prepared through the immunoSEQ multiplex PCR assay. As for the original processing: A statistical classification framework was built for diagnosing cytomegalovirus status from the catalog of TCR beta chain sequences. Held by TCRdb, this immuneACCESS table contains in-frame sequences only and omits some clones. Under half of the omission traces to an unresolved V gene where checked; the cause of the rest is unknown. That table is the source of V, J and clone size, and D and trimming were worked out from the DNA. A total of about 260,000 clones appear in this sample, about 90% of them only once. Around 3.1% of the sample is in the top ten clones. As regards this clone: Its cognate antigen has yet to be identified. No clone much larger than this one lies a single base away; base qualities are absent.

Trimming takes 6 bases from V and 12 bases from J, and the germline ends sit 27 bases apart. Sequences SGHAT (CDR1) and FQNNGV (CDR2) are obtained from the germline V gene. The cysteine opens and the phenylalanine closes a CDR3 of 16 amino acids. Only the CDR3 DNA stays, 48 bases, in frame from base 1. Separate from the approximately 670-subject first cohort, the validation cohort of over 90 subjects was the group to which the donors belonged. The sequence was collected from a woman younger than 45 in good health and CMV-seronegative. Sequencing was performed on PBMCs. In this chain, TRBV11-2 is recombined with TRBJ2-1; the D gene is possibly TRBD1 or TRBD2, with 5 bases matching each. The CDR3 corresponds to CASSVDPGRATVGQFF. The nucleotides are TGTGCCAGCAGTGTTGACCCGGGACGCGCCACGGTGGGGCAGTTCTTC.